These T cell receptor beta chains were read from a single sample in a study of T cells in Graves' hyperthyroidism and ophthalmopathy. TCRdb recomputed calls from the multiplex PCR reads with MiXCR, one row per CDR3 protein. The table has a few hundred thousand distinct CDR3 sequences, around a fifth seen once. The sample was blood. These receptors were collected from a woman aged 65 to 85 with Graves' ophthalmopathy. Both conserved end residues are part of each CDR3. D genes are given only for firm matches. Size is stated for part of the rows, as once, few or many counts, or as a class when the clone is expanded.

clone_size j_call v_call d_call cdr3_aa cdr3_nt
NA TRBJ1-6 TRBV2 NA CASSRTVRNSPLHF TGTGCCAGCAGTCGGACAGTCAGGAATTCACCCCTCCACTTT
NA TRBJ2-3 TRBV5-1 NA CASSSQLTDTQYF TGCGCCAGCAGCTCTCAGTTGACAGATACGCAGTATTTT
NA TRBJ2-1 TRBV5-1 NA CASSLAWGSDEQFF TGCGCCAGCAGCTTGGCATGGGGATCGGATGAGCAGTTCTTC
NA TRBJ2-7 TRBV6-1 NA CASSEATTLLYEQYF TGTGCCAGCAGTGAAGCGACTACCCTCCTTTACGAGCAGTACTTC
few TRBJ2-2 TRBV6-2/TRBV6-3 TRBD2 CASSGLAGGELFF TGTGCCAGCAGTGGACTAGCGGGCGGGGAGCTGTTTTTT
NA TRBJ2-4 TRBV18 NA CASSPPAGMKNIQYF TGTGCCAGCTCACCACCGGCTGGGATGAAAAACATTCAGTACTTC
NA TRBJ1-2 TRBV2 TRBD1 CASSEFGQGYGHTF TGTGCCAGCAGTGAGTTCGGACAGGGGTATGGCCACACCTTC
many TRBJ2-1 TRBV2 NA CASSGFIFEQFF TGTGCCAGCAGTGGTTTTATATTTGAGCAGTTCTTC
NA TRBJ2-1 TRBV6-2/TRBV6-3 NA CASDLGGFEQFF TGTGCCAGTGACCTTGGGGGCTTTGAGCAGTTCTTC
NA TRBJ2-4 TRBV11-2 TRBD1 CASSLLRDRGNIQYF TGTGCCAGCAGCCTCCTCCGGGACAGGGGAAACATTCAGTACTTC
few TRBJ2-3 TRBV6-1 NA CATTRRDTQYF TGTGCCACCACCCGGAGAGATACGCAGTATTTT
few TRBJ1-2 TRBV6-1 TRBD1 CASSGGTAIYGYTF TGTGCCAGCAGTGGGGGGACAGCGATTTATGGCTACACCTTC
many TRBJ2-1 TRBV12-3/TRBV12-4 TRBD2 CASSFKRPGLAGVGYYNEQFF TGTGCCAGCAGTTTCAAGAGACCGGGACTAGCGGGAGTTGGCTACTACAATGAGCAGTTCTTC
NA TRBJ1-1 TRBV3-1 NA CASSQDSGHYRMEAFF TGTGCCAGCAGCCAAGATTCGGGCCACTATAGGATGGAAGCTTTCTTT
few TRBJ2-5 TRBV19 TRBD2 CASSIDRTRRRETQYF TGTGCCAGTAGTATAGATCGGACTAGAAGACGGGAGACCCAGTACTTC
few TRBJ2-3 TRBV7-7 NA CASSLGWGDTQYF TGTGCTAGCAGCTTGGGTTGGGGAGATACGCAGTATTTT
many TRBJ1-1 TRBV6-1 TRBD1 CASSLTGVGTEAFF TGTGCCAGCAGCCTGACAGGGGTGGGCACTGAAGCTTTCTTT
many TRBJ2-3 TRBV5-1 NA CASSRFPVSGDTQYF TGCGCCAGCAGCCGCTTTCCAGTATCGGGAGATACGCAGTATTTT
NA TRBJ2-3 TRBV30 TRBD1 CAWSAGTGFGNTQYF TGTGCCTGGAGTGCAGGGACAGGGTTTGGTAATACGCAGTATTTT
NA TRBJ1-4 TRBV19 NA CASSMDRRQGPGWTNEKLFF TGTGCCAGTAGTATGGATCGGCGGCAGGGTCCCGGATGGACTAATGAAAAACTGTTTTTT
few TRBJ2-1 TRBV7-3 TRBD2 CASSPGGTSGSEQFF TGTGCCAGCAGCCCCGGTGGGACTAGCGGAAGTGAGCAGTTCTTC
few TRBJ2-2 TRBV11-3 NA CASSLGVSFSSDTGELFF TGTGCCAGCAGCTTAGGTGTCTCATTTTCGTCGGACACCGGGGAGCTGTTTTTT
many TRBJ2-3 TRBV11-1 TRBD2 CASSSWTSGTGDTQYF TGTGCCAGCAGCTCCTGGACTAGCGGGACAGGGGATACGCAGTATTTT
many TRBJ2-3 TRBV11-3 TRBD1 CASSPGTAFTDTQYF TGTGCCAGCAGCCCAGGGACAGCATTCACAGATACGCAGTATTTT
many TRBJ2-5 TRBV20-1 TRBD1 CSASRGPQETQYF TGCAGTGCTAGCAGGGGGCCTCAAGAGACCCAGTACTTC
few TRBJ2-7 TRBV20-1 NA CSARVEGAGDEQYF TGCAGTGCTAGAGTCGAGGGGGCGGGGGACGAGCAGTACTTC
NA TRBJ2-5 TRBV5-1 TRBD1 CASSIGQGRETQYF TGCGCCAGCAGCATAGGACAGGGGAGAGAGACCCAGTACTTC
NA TRBJ2-1 TRBV4-1 NA CASSQDRAGNNEQFF TGCGCCAGCAGCCAAGATCGAGCGGGTAACAATGAGCAGTTCTTC
NA TRBJ2-7 TRBV6-2/TRBV6-3 TRBD2 CASSYGLAGGYSKQYF TGTGCCAGCAGTTACGGCCTAGCGGGAGGTTATTCAAAGCAGTACTTC